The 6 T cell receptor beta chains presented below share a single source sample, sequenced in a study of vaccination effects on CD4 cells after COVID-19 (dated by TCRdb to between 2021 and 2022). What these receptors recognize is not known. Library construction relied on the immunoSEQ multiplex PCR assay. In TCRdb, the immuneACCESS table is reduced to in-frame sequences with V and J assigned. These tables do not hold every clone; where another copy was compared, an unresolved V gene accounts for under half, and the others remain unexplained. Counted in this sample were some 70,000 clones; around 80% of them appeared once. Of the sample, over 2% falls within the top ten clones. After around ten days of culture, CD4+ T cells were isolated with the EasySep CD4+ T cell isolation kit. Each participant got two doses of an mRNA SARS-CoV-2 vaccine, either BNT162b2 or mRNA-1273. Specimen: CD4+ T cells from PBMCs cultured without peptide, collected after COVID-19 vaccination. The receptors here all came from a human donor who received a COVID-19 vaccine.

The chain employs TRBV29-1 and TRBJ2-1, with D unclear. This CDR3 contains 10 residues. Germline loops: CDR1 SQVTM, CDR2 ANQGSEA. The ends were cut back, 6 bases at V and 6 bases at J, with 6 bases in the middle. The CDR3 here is CSVATNEQFF. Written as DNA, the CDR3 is TGCAGCGTAGCAACCAATGAGCAGTTCTTC.

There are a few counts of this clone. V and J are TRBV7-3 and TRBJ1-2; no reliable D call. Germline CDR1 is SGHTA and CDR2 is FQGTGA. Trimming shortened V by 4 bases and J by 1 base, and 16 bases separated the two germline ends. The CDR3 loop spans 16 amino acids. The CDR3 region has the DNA TGTGCCAGCAGCTCCCGCTCTACAGACATTAACTATGGCTACACCTTC. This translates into CASSSRSTDINYGYTF. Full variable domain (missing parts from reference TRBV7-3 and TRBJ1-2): GAGVSQTPSNKVTEKGKYVELRCDPISGHTALYWYRQSLGQGPEFLIYFQGTGAADDSGLPNDRFFAVRPEGSVSTLKIQRTERGDSAVYLCASSSRSTDINYGYTFGSGTRLTVV.

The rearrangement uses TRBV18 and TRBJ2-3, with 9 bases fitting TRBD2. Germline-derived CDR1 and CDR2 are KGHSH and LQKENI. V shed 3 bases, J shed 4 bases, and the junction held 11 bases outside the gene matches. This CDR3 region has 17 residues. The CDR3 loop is CASSPWSAGGQSDTQYF. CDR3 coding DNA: TGTGCCAGCTCACCCTGGTCGGCGGGGGGGCAATCAGATACGCAGTATTTT.

For the CDR3, the DNA is TGCAGCGTTAAGCAGGGCCACGAGCAGTACGTC. Its protein product is CSVKQGHEQYV. V and J are TRBV29-1 and TRBJ2-7; tentative D call: TRBD1 (5 bases). The length of the CDR3 is 11 residues. Germline V gene lookup returns CDR1 SQVTM and CDR2 ANQGSEA. Trimming took 5 bases from V and 5 from J, leaving 10 bases between them.

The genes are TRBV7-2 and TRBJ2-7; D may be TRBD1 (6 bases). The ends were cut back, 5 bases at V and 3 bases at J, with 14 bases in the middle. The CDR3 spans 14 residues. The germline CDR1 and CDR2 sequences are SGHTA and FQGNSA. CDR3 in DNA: TGTGCCAGCAGCGCCTCAACAGGGTTCTACGAGCAGTACGTC. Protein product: CASSASTGFYEQYV.

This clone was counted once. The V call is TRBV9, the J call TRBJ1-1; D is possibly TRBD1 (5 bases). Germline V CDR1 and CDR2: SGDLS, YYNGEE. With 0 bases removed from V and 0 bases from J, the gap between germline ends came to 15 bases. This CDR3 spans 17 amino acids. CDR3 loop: CASSVGRDGSLNTEAFF. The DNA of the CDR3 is TGTGCCAGCAGCGTAGGAAGGGACGGCTCCCTGAACACTGAAGCTTTCTTT.